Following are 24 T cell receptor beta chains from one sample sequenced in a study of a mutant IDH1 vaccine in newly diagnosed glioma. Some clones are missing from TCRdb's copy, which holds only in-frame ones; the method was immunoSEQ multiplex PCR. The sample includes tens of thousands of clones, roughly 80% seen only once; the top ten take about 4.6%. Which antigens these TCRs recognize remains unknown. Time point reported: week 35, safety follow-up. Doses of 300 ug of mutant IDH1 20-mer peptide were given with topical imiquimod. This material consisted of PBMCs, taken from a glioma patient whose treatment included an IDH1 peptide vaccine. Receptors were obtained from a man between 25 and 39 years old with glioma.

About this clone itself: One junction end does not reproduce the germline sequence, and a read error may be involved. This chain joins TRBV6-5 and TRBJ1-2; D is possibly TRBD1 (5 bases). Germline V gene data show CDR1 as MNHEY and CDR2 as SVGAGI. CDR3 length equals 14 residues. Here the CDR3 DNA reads TGTGCCATCAGTCGGGACGCTGCTAACTATGGCTACACCTTC. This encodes CAISRDAANYGYTF.

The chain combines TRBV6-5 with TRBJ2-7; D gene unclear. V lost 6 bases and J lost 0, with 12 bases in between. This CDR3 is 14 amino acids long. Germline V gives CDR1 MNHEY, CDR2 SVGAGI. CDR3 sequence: CASRPDASSYEQYF. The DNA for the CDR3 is TGTGCCAGCAGACCGGACGCTAGCTCCTACGAGCAGTACTTC.

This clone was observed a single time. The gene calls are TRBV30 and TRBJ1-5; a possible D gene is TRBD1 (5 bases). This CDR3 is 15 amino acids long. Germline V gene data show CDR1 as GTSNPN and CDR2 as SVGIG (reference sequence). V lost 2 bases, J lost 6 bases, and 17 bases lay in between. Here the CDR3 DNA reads TGTGCCTGGAGTCGGGGAGCAGGGCGCCCTCAGCCCCAGCATTTT. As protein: CAWSRGAGRPQPQHF. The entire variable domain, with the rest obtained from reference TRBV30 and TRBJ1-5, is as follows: SQTIHQWPATLVQPVGSPLSLECTVEGTSNPNLYWYRQAAGRGLQLLFYSVGIGQISSEVPQNLSASRPQDRQFILSSKKLLLSDSGFYLCAWSRGAGRPQPQHFGDGTRLSIL.

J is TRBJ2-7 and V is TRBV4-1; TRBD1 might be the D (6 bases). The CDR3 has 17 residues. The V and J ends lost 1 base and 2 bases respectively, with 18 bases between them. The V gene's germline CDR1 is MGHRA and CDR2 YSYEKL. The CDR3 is CASSQAGMQGPTYEQYF. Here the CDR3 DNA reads TGCGCCAGCAGCCAAGCGGGAATGCAGGGGCCAACCTACGAGCAGTACTTC.

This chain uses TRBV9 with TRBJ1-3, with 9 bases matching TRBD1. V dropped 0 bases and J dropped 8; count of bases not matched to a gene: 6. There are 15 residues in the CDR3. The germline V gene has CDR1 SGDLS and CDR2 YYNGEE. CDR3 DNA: TGTGCCAGCAGCGTAGCGGGACAGGGCGCAGACACCATATATTTT. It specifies CASSVAGQGADTIYF.

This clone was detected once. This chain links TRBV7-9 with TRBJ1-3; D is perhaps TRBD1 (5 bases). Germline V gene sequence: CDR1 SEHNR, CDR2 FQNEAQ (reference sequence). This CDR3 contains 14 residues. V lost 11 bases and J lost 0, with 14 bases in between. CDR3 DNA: TGTGCCCAGACGGATGGGGCCTCTGGAAACACCATATATTTT. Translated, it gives CAQTDGASGNTIYF.

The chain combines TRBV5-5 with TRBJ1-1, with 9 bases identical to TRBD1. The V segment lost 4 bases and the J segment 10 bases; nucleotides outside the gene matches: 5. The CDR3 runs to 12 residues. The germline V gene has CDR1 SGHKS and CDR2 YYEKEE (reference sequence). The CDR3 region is CASSLLTGGAFF. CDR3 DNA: TGTGCCAGCAGCCTCTTGACAGGGGGAGCTTTCTTT.

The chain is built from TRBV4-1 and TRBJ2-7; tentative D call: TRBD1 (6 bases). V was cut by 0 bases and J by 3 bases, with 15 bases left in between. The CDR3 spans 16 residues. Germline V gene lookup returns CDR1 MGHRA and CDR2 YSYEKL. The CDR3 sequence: CASSQDGQGINYEQYF. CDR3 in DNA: TGCGCCAGCAGCCAAGATGGCCAGGGGATTAACTACGAGCAGTACTTC.

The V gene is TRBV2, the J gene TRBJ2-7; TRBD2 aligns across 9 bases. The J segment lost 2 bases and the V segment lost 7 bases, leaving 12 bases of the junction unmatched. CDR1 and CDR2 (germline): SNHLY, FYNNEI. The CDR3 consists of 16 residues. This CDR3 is CASNSQGLAHTYEQYF. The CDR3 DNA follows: TGTGCCAGCAATTCCCAGGGACTAGCCCATACCTACGAGCAGTACTTC.

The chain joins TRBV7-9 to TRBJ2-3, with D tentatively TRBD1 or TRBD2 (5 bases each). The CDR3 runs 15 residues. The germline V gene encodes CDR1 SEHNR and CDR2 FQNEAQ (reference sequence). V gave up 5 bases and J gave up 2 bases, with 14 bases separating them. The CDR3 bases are TGTGCCAGCAGCCTATCCGGGACCACCACAGATACGCAGTATTTT. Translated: CASSLSGTTTDTQYF.

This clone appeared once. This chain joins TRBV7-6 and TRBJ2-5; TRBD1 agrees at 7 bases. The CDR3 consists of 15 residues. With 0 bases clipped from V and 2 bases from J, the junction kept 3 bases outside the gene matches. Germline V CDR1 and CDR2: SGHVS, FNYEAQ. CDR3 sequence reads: CASSLAGQPQETQYF. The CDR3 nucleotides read TGTGCCAGCAGCTTAGCGGGACAGCCACAAGAGACCCAGTACTTC.

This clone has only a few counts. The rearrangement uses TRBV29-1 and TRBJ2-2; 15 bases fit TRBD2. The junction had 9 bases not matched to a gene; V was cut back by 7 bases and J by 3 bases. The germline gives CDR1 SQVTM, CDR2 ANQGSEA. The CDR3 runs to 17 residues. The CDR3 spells CSAQGLAGGLHTGELFF. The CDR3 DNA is TGCAGCGCCCAGGGACTAGCGGGGGGCCTTCACACCGGGGAGCTGTTTTTT.

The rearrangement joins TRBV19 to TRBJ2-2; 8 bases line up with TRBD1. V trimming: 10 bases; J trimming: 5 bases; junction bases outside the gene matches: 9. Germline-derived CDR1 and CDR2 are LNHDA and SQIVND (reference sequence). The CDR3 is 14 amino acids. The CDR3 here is CAIKDRDKTGELFF. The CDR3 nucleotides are TGTGCCATCAAGGACAGGGATAAAACCGGGGAGCTGTTTTTT.

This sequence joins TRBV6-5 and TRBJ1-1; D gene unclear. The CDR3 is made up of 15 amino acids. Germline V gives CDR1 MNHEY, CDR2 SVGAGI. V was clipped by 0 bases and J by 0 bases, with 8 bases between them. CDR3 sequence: CASSYSNSLNTEAFF. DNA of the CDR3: TGTGCCAGCAGTTACTCGAACAGCTTGAACACTGAAGCTTTCTTT.

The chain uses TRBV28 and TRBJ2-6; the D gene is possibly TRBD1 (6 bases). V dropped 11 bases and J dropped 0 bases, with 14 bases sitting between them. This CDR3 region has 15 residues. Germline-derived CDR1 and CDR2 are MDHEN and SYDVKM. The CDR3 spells CAGSGHSSGANVLTF. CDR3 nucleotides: TGTGCCGGTTCGGGACATAGCTCTGGGGCCAACGTCCTGACTTTC.

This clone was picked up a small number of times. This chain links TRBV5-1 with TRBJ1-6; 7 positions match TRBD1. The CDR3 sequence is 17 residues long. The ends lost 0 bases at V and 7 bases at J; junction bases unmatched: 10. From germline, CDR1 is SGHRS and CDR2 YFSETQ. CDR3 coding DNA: TGCGCCAGCAGCTTGGCCCCCCGACAGGGAGGCAATTCACCCCTCCACTTT. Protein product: CASSLAPRQGGNSPLHF.

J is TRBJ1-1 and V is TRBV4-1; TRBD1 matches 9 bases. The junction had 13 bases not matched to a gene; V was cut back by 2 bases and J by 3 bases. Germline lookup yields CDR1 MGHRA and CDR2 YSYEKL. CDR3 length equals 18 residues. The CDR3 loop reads CASSQPPFYRGQDTEAFF. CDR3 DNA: TGCGCCAGCAGCCAACCCCCGTTTTACAGGGGGCAGGACACTGAAGCTTTCTTT.

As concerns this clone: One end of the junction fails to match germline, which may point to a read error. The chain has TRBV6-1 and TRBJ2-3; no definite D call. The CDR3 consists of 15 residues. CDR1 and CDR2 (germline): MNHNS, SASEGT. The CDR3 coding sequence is TGTGCCTGCAGTGATTTAGACCGGCCCACAGATACGCAGTATTTT. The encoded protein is CACSDLDRPTDTQYF.

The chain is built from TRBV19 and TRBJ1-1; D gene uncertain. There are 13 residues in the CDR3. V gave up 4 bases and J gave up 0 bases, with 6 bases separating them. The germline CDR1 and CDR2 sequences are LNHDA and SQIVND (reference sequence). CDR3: CASSTILNTEAFF. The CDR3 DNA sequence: TGTGCCAGTAGTACGATTTTGAACACTGAAGCTTTCTTT.

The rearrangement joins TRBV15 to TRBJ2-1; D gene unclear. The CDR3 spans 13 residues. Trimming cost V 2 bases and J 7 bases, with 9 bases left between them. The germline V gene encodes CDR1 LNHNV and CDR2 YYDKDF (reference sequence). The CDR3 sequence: CATSRRLENEQFF. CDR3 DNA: TGTGCCACCAGCAGACGTTTGGAGAATGAGCAGTTCTTC.

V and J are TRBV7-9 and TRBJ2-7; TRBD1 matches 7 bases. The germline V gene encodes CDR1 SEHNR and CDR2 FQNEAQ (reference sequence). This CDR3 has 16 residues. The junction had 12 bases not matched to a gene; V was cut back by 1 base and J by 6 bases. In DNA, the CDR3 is TGTGCCAGCAGCTTAGAAGCCGGGACAGCTGAAGGCGAGCAGTACTTC. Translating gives CASSLEAGTAEGEQYF.

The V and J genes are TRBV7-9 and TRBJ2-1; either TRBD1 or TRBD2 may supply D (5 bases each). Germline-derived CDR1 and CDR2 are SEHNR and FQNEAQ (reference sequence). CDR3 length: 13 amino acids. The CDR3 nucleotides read TGTGCGAGCCGGGGCGCCTTGATGAATGAGCAGTTCTTC. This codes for CASRGALMNEQFF.

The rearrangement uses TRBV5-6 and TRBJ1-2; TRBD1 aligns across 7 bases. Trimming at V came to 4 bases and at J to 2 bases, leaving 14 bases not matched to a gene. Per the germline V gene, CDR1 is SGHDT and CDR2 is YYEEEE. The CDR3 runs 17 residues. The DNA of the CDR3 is TGTGCCAGCAGCAGCTTGAAGGGGGCGAAAGGGAACTATGGCTACACCTTC. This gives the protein CASSSLKGAKGNYGYTF.

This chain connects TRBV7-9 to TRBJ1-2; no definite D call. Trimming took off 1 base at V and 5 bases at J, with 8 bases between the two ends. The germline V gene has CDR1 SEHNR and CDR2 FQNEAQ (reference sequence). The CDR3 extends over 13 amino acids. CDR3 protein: CASSLEGGYGYTF. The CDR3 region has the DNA TGTGCCAGCAGCTTAGAAGGAGGATATGGCTACACCTTC.